This TCR beta chain was recovered during a study of blood T cell repertoires in COVID-19. Using immunoSEQ multiplex PCR, the repertoire was profiled, and TCRdb retains in-frame clones only, with some absent. The profile shows 55,000 to 65,000 clones, around 90% of them singletons. CDR3 length: 14 amino acids. Germline V gene data show CDR1 as LNHDA and CDR2 as SQIVND (reference sequence). V lost 9 bases to trimming and J lost 0 bases; unmatched junction nucleotides: 5. This chain connects TRBV19 to TRBJ2-3; 8 nucleotides agree with TRBD2. The sample taken for sequencing was peripheral blood. The clonotype originates from a woman aged 80 or over with active COVID-19. CDR3 region: CASSPGGSTDTQYF. The CDR3 bases are TGTGCCAGCAGCCCGGGGGGGAGCACAGATACGCAGTATTTT.